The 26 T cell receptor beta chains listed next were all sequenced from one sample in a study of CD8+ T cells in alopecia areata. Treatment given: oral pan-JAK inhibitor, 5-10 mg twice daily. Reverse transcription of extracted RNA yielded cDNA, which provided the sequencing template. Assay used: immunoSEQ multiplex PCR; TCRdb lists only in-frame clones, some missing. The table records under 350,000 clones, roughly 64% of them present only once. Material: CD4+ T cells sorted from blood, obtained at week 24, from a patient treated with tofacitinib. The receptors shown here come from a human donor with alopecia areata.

The CDR3 DNA sequence: TGTGCCAGCAGCTCGGACAGGGGCACAGATACGCAGTATTTT. It yields the protein CASSSDRGTDTQYF. V usage is TRBV7-2 and J usage is TRBJ2-3; 8 bases are a match to TRBD1. V was clipped by 4 bases and J by 1 base; unmatched bases: 1. This CDR3 is 14 amino acids long. The V gene's germline CDR1 is SGHTA and CDR2 FQGNSA.

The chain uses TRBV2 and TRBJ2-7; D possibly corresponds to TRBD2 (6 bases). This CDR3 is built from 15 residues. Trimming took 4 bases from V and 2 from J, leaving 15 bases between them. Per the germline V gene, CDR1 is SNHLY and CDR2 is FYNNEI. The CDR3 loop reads CASSVEGLVTYEQYF. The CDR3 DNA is TGTGCCAGCAGTGTGGAGGGATTGGTCACCTACGAGCAGTACTTC. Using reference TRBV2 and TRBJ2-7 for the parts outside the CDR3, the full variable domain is EPEVTQTPSHQVTQMGQEVILRCVPISNHLYFYWYRQILGQKVEFLVSFYNNEISEKSEIFDDQFSVERPDGSNFTLKIRSTKLEDSAMYFCASSVEGLVTYEQYFGPGTRLTVT.

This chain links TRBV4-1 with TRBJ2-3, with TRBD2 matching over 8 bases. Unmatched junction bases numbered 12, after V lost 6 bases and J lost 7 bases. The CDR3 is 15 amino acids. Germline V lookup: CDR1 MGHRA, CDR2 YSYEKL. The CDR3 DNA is TGCGCCAGCAGACAAACCGGGACTAGTCCCTATACGCAGTATTTT. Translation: CASRQTGTSPYTQYF.

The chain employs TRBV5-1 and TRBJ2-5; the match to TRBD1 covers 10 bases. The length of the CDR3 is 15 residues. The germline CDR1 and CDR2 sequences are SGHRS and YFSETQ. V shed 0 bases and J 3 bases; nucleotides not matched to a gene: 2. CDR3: CASSLGGTGEETQYF. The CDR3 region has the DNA TGCGCCAGCAGCTTGGGCGGGACAGGGGAAGAGACCCAGTACTTC.

The CDR3 region has the DNA TGTGCCTGGAGTTCCTTACCAGGGGGCTTCAGTTACGAGCAGTACTTC. Translated, it gives CAWSSLPGGFSYEQYF. The chain combines TRBV30 with TRBJ2-7, with 8 bases fitting TRBD1. The CDR3 totals 16 residues. With V trimmed by 2 bases and J by 4 bases, 13 bases remained unmatched. Germline-derived CDR1 and CDR2 are GTSNPN and SVGIG (reference sequence).

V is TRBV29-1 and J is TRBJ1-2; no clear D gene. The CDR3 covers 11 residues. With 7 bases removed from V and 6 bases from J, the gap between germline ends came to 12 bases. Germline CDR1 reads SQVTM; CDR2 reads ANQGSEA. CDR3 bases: TGCAGCGCGAGTCGGGAGGATGGCTACACCTTC. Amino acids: CSASREDGYTF.

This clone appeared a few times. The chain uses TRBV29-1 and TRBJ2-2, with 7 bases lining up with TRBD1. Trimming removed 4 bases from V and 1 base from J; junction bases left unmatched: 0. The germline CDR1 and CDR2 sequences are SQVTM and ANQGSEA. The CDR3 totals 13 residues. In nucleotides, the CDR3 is TGCAGCGTTGGACAGGGGAACACCGGGGAGCTGTTTTTT. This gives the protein CSVGQGNTGELFF.

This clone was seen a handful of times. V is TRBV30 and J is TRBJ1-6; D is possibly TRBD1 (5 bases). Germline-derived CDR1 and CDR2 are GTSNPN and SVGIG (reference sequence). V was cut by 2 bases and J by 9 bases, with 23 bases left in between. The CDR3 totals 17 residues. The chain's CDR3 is CAWSPLGGLRPISPLHF. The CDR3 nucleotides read TGTGCCTGGAGTCCTCTGGGGGGTCTGAGGCCAATTTCACCCCTCCACTTT.

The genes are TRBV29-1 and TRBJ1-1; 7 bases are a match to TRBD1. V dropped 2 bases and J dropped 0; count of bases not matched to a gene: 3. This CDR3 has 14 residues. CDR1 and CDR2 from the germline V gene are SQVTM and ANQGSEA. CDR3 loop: CSVERDSMNTEAFF. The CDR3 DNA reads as TGCAGCGTTGAACGGGACAGCATGAACACTGAAGCTTTCTTT.

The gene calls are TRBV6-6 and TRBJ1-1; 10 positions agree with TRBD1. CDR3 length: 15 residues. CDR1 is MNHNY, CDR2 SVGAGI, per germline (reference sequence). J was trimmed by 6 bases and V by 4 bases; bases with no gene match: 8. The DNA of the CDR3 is TGTGCCAGCAGTTCGGGGGGACAGGGGAGGGCTGAAGCTTTCTTT. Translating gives CASSSGGQGRAEAFF.

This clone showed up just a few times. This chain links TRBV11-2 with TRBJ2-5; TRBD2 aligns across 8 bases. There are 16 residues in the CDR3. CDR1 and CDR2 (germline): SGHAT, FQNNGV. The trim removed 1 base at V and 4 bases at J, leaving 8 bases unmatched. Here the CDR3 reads CASSLGGGGKGETQYF. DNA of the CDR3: TGTGCCAGCAGCTTAGGTGGCGGGGGGAAAGGAGAGACCCAGTACTTC.

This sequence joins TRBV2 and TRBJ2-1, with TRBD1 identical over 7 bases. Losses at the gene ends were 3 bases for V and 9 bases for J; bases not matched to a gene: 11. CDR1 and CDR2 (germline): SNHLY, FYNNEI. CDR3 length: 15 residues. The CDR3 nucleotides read TGTGCCAGCAGTGAGGCCCCCCGACAGGGAGCTGAGCAGTTCTTC. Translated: CASSEAPRQGAEQFF.

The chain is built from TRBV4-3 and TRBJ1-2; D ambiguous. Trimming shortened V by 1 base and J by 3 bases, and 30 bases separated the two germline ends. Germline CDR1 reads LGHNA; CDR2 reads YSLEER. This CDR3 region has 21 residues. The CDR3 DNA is TGCGCCAGCAGCCAAGCCCCGGGGTGGACGACACTTTTGTCAGCTGACTATGGCTACACCTTC. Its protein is CASSQAPGWTTLLSADYGYTF.

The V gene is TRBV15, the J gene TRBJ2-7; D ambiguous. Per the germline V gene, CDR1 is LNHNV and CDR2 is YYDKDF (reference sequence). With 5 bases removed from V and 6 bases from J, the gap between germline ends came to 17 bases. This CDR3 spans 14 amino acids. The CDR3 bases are TGTGCCACCAGCTTCCGTACTGGATTTTCCGAGCAGTACTTC. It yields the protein CATSFRTGFSEQYF.

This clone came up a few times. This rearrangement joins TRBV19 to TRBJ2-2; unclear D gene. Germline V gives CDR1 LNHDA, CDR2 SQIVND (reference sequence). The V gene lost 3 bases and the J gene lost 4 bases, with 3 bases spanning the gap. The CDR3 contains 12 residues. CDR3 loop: CASSISTGELFF. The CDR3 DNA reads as TGTGCCAGTAGTATCTCCACCGGGGAGCTGTTTTTT.

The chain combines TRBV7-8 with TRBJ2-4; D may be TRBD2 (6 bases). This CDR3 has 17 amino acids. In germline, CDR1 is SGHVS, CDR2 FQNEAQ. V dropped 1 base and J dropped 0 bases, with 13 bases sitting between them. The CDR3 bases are TGTGCCAGCAGCTTAGTTCGGCAGGGACTAGCCAAAAACATTCAGTACTTC. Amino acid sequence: CASSLVRQGLAKNIQYF.

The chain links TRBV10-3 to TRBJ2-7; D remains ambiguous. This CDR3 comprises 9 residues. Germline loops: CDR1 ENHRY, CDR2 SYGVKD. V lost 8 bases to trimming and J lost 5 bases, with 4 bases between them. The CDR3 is CAIGHEQYF. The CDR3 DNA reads TGTGCCATCGGACACGAGCAGTACTTC.

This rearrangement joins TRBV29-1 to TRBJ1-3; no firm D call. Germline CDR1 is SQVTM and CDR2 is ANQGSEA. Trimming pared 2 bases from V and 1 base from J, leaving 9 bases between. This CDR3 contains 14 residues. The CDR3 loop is CSVERQHSGNTIYF. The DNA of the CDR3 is TGCAGCGTTGAACGGCAGCATTCTGGAAACACCATATATTTT.

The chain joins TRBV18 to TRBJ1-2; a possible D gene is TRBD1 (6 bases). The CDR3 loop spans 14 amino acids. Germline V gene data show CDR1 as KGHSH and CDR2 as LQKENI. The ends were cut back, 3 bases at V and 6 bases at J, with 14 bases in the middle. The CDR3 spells CASSPTGAADGYTF. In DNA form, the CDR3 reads TGTGCCAGCTCACCGACAGGTGCGGCAGATGGCTACACCTTC.

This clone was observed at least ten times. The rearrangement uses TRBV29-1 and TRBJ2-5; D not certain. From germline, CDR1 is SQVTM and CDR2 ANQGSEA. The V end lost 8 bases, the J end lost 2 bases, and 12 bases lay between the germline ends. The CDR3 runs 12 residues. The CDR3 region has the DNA TGCAGCCCTCGACTTGCACAAGAGACCCAGTACTTC. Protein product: CSPRLAQETQYF.

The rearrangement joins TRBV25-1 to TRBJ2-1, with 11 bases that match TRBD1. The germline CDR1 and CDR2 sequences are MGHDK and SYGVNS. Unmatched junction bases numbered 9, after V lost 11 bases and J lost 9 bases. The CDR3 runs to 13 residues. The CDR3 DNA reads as TGTGCCGCTGGACAGGGGGCTCCGGGTGAGCAGTTCTTC. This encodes CAAGQGAPGEQFF.

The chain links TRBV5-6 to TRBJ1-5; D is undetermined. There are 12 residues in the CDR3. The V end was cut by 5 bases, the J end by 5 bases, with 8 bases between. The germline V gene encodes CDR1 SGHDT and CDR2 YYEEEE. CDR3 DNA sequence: TGTGCCAGCAGTTTCGGGGATCAGCCCCAGCATTTT. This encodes CASSFGDQPQHF. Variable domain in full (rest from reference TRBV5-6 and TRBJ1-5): DAGVTQSPTHLIKTRGQQVTLRCSPKSGHDTVSWYQQALGQGPQFIFQYYEEEERQRGNFPDRFSGHQFPNYSSELNVNALLLGDSALYLCASSFGDQPQHFGDGTRLSIL.

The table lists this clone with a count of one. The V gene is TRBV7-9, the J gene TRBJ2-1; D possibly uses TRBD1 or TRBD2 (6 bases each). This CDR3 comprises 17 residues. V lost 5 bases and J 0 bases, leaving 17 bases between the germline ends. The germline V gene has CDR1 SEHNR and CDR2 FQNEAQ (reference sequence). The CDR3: CASSPRGRGSSYNEQFF. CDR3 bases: TGTGCCAGCAGCCCTCGGGGGCGGGGAAGCTCCTACAATGAGCAGTTCTTC.

In nucleotides, the CDR3 is TGTGCCAGCAGCGTAGGGCTCGCCAATGAGCAGTTCTTC. Translated, it gives CASSVGLANEQFF. This rearrangement joins TRBV9 to TRBJ2-1; D unclear. The CDR3 runs 13 residues. With 0 bases removed from V and 6 bases from J, the gap between germline ends came to 7 bases. CDR1 and CDR2 from the germline V gene are SGDLS and YYNGEE.

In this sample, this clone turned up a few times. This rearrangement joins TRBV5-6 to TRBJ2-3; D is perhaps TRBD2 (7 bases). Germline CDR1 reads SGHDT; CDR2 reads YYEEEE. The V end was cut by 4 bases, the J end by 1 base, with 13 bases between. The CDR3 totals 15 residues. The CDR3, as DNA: TGTGCCAGCAGCCCGGGGGGCGTTGGCACAGATACGCAGTATTTT. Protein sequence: CASSPGGVGTDTQYF.

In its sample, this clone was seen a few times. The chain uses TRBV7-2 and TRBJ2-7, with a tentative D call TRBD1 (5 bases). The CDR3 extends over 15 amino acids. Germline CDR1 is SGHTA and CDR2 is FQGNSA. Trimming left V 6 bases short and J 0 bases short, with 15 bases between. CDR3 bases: TGTGCCAGCAGGGCAGGGCTGCACGCCTCCTACGAGCAGTACTTC. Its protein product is CASRAGLHASYEQYF.